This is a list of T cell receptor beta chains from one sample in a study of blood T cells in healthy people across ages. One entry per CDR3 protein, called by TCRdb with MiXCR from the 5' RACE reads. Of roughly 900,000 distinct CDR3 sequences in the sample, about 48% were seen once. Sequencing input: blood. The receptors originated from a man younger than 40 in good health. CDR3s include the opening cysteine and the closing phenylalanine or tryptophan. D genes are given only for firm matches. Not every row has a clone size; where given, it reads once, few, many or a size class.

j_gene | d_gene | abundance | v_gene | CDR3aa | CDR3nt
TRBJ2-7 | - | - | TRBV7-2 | CASSLTGEVYEQYF | TGTGCCAGCAGCTTAACCGGTGAAGTCTACGAGCAGTACTTC
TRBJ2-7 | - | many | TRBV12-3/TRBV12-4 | CASSSAHIPYEQYF | TGTGCCAGCAGTTCCGCGCACATTCCCTACGAGCAGTACTTC
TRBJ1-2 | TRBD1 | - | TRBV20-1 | CSATDRGQRVANYGYTF | TGCAGTGCCACCGACAGGGGGCAAAGGGTGGCTAACTATGGCTACACCTTC
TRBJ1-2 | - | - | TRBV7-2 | CASSLLGVGYGYTF | TGTGCCAGCAGCTTATTGGGGGTCGGCTATGGCTACACCTTC
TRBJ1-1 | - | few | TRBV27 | CASSLVGSTMNTEAFF | TGTGCCAGCAGTTTGGTAGGGTCAACCATGAACACTGAAGCTTTCTTT
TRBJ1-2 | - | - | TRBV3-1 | CASSQDGGAGYGYTF | TGTGCCAGCAGCCAAGATGGCGGAGCGGGCTATGGCTACACCTTC
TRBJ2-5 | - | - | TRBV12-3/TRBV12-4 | CVSSFRETQYF | TGTGTCAGCAGTTTTCGTGAGACCCAGTACTTC
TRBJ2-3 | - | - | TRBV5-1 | CASSLAQETDTQYF | TGCGCCAGCAGCTTGGCTCAGGAAACAGATACGCAGTATTTT
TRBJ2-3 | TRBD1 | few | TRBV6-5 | CASSYSGGDRAADTQYF | TGTGCCAGCAGTTACTCCGGTGGCGACAGGGCGGCAGATACGCAGTATTTT
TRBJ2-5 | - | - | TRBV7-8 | CASSLGLGSSETQYF | TGTGCCAGCAGCTTAGGGTTGGGGAGTTCGGAGACCCAGTACTTC
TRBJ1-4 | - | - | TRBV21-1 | CASSSLRQGLATNEKLFF | TGTGCCAGCAGCAGCTTGAGGCAGGGTTTAGCAACTAATGAAAAACTGTTTTTT
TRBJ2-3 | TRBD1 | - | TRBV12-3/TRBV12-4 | CASTRTGYPDTQYF | TGTGCCAGCACCCGGACAGGGTACCCAGATACGCAGTATTTT
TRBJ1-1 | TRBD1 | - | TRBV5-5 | CASSLEGTGGLNTEAFF | TGTGCCAGCAGCTTGGAAGGCACAGGGGGTCTAAACACTGAAGCTTTCTTT
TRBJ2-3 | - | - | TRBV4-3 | CASSQEVRPTDTQYF | TGCGCCAGCAGCCAAGAAGTCAGACCCACAGATACGCAGTATTTT
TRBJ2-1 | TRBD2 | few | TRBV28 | CASSFPGLAVNNEQFF | TGTGCCAGCAGTTTTCCGGGACTAGCGGTAAACAATGAGCAGTTCTTC